This entry lists 9 T cell receptor beta chains sequenced from one sample in a study of CD8+ T cells in alopecia areata listed by TCRdb under 2018. Receptor libraries were prepared by the immunoSEQ multiplex PCR assay. For TCR sequencing, RNA was extracted from every sample and reverse transcribed into cDNA to serve as template. TCRdb limited this immuneACCESS table to in-frame rearrangements with V and J called. A share of clones is missing; checked studies link under half to unresolved V genes, and the rest is unexplained. In all, the sample holds about 180,000 clones, and about 55% of those were seen once. 10% to 12% of the sample is taken by the ten largest. The time point label here, explained by the study, means: around 22 weeks on oral tofacitinib. The treatment or condition label, read with the paper, signifies: oral pan-JAK inhibitor, 5-10 mg twice daily. The sample here was CD8+ T cells sorted from blood, taken at week 24, from a patient treated with tofacitinib. The receptors come from a human donor with alopecia areata.

V usage is TRBV7-2 and J usage is TRBJ2-1; D may be TRBD2 (7 bases). The germline V gene has CDR1 SGHTA and CDR2 FQGNSA. This CDR3 is 16 amino acids long. With 4 bases removed from V and 5 bases from J, the gap between germline ends came to 18 bases. CDR3 loop: CASSSPLAGANNEQFF. For the CDR3, the DNA is TGTGCCAGCAGCTCCCCTCTCGCGGGGGCTAACAATGAGCAGTTCTTC.

This clone occurred a few times. Other DNA sequences within the sample encode an identical CDR3. The V gene is TRBV29-1, the J gene TRBJ1-2; the D is unclear. Between the trimmed V and J ends, which lost 6 bases and 7 bases, there was a span of 3 bases. The CDR3 runs to 8 residues. The V gene's germline CDR1 is SQVTM and CDR2 ANQGSEA. CDR3 amino acids: CSVGGYTF. CDR3 bases: TGCAGCGTCGGTGGCTACACCTTC.

The rearrangement links TRBV6-4 to TRBJ1-5, with TRBD1 as a possible D gene (5 bases). The germline CDR1 and CDR2 sequences are MRHNA and SNTAGT. This CDR3 is 13 amino acids long. Trimming stripped 0 bases from V and 8 bases from J, with 8 bases between. CDR3 coding DNA: TGTGCCAGCAGTGACTCGAGGGGTAAGCCCCAGCATTTT. Its protein product is CASSDSRGKPQHF.

The rearrangement joins TRBV19 to TRBJ2-7, with D perhaps TRBD1 (6 bases). CDR1 is LNHDA, CDR2 SQIVND, per germline (reference sequence). V was trimmed by 5 bases and J by 3 bases, leaving 11 bases between them. The CDR3 has 13 residues. CDR3 amino acids: CASSQDRRYEQYF. The CDR3 DNA follows: TGTGCCAGTAGTCAAGACAGGCGCTACGAGCAGTACTTC.

This chain links TRBV4-3 with TRBJ2-7; tentatively, D is TRBD2 (5 bases). Germline lookup yields CDR1 LGHNA and CDR2 YSLEER. This CDR3 region has 14 residues. Trimming removed 1 base from V and 4 bases from J, with 11 bases in between. For the CDR3, the DNA is TGCGCCAGCAGCCAAGCGTCGGGATCTTACGAGCAGTACTTC. It specifies CASSQASGSYEQYF.

This chain links TRBV27 with TRBJ2-6; D is unclear. V lost 2 bases, J lost 4 bases, and 6 bases lay in between. This CDR3 comprises 14 residues. The germline V gene has CDR1 MNHEY and CDR2 SMNVEV (reference sequence). The CDR3 region is CASSLAEGANVLTF. DNA for the CDR3: TGTGCCAGCAGTTTAGCTGAAGGGGCCAACGTCCTGACTTTC.

The V and J genes are TRBV27 and TRBJ2-2; D may correspond to TRBD1 or TRBD2 (5 bases each). Trimming removed 11 bases from V and 5 bases from J, with 15 bases in between. Germline V gene sequence: CDR1 MNHEY, CDR2 SMNVEV (reference sequence). The CDR3 is 13 residues long. The CDR3 sequence is CAGGTGPTGELFF. The CDR3 nucleotides are TGTGCCGGAGGAACAGGTCCAACCGGGGAGCTGTTTTTT.

The chain combines TRBV2 with TRBJ1-2; 7 bases match TRBD1. The germline CDR1 and CDR2 sequences are SNHLY and FYNNEI. J lost 4 bases, V lost 6 bases, and 5 bases had no gene match. The CDR3 sequence is 13 residues long. Here the CDR3 DNA reads TGTGCCAGCAGAGAACAGGGGATCTATGGCTACACCTTC. This gives the protein CASREQGIYGYTF.

The rearrangement links TRBV7-9 to TRBJ2-3; D gene ambiguous. Germline CDR1 SEHNR, CDR2 FQNEAQ (reference sequence). This CDR3 comprises 13 residues. The V gene lost 3 bases and the J gene lost 0 bases, with 4 bases spanning the gap. The CDR3 DNA reads TGTGCCAGCAGCTTGGACAGCACAGATACGCAGTATTTT. Its protein is CASSLDSTDTQYF.